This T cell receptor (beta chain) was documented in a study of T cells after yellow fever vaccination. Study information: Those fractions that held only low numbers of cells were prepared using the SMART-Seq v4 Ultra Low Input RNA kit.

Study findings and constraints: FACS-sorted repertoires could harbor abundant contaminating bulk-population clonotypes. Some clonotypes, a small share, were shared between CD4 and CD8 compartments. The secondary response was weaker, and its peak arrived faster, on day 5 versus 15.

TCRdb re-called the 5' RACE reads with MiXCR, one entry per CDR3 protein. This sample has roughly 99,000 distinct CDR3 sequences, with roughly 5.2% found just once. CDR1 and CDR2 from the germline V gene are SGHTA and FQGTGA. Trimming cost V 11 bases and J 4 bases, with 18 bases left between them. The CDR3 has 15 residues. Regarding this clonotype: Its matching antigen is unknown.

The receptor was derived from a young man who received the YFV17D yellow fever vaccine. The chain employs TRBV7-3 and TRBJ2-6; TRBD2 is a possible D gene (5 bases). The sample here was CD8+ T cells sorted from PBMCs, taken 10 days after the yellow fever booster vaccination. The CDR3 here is CAPGSGGQGANVLTF. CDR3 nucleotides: TGTGCCCCGGGCAGCGGCGGGCAGGGGGCCAACGTCCTGACTTTC.